These T cell receptor beta chains were read from a single sample in a study of T cell responses to AZD1222 COVID-19 vaccine. Some clones are missing from TCRdb's copy, which holds only in-frame ones; the method was immunoSEQ multiplex PCR. The data show 140,000 to 150,000 clones, over 80% seen once. This specimen consisted of peripheral blood, obtained 28 days after the second AZD1222 dose. These receptors all stem from an adult who received the AZD1222 COVID-19 vaccine. Each CDR3 is given with its conserved first and last residue. The order of the fields is V gene, D gene, CDR3 length, J gene, CDR3 protein. The D gene is left open where the match is weak.

TRBV4-2	TRBD2	20	TRBJ2-1	CASSLSAGGPSIVSYNEQFF
TRBV12-3/TRBV12-4	NA	12	TRBJ1-1	CASSFAGTEAFF
TRBV6-2/TRBV6-3	NA	15	TRBJ2-3	CASSLGVAGTDTQYF
TRBV7-2	TRBD1	16	TRBJ2-4	CASSPTGGFAKNIQYF
TRBV2	NA	13	TRBJ2-5	CASSGLAIETQYF
TRBV5-1	NA	15	TRBJ1-1	CASSSRGIQNTEAFF
TRBV25-1	TRBD2	18	TRBJ2-1	CASSDSHSGTSGRNEQFF
TRBV11-2	TRBD2	15	TRBJ2-7	CASLPVGGNSYEQYF
TRBV19	TRBD1	19	TRBJ2-7	CASSISSAGGLHSAYEQYF
TRBV19	NA	13	TRBJ2-7	CASSMRSAIEQYF
TRBV19	NA	16	TRBJ1-1	CASSIDWRAVNTEAFF
TRBV3-1/TRBV3-2	NA	15	TRBJ1-5	CASSQGPTGYQPQHF
TRBV3-1/TRBV3-2	NA	15	TRBJ1-5	CASSHRSGGNQPQHF
TRBV5-6	NA	14	TRBJ1-5	CASSLGGGNQPQHF
TRBV9	TRBD1	15	TRBJ1-6	CASSPRTGGFSPLHF
TRBV7-6	TRBD2	18	TRBJ2-2	CASSLGTSGRAVTGELFF
TRBV27	NA	14	TRBJ1-2	CASKGGVSNYGYTF
TRBV9	NA	13	TRBJ2-3	CASSAGPADTQYF
TRBV27	TRBD1	16	TRBJ1-6	CASSSQTGRNNSPLHF
TRBV12-3/TRBV12-4	NA	13	TRBJ2-2	CASSFSNTGELFF
TRBV2	NA	12	TRBJ1-2	CASNPGAYGYTF
TRBV5-1	NA	16	TRBJ2-2	CASSGMGVGPTGELFF
TRBV7-9	NA	14	TRBJ2-1	CASSLVSSYDEQFF
TRBV4-1	NA	15	TRBJ1-5	CASSQRELQGQPQHF
TRBV30	NA	13	TRBJ1-2	CAWSGDTNYGYTF
TRBV19	TRBD2	14	TRBJ2-1	CASSIVAGVGEQFF
TRBV2	TRBD1	13	TRBJ1-3	CASSEDRAATIYF
TRBV5-8	NA	12	TRBJ1-2	CASSLDGYGYTF